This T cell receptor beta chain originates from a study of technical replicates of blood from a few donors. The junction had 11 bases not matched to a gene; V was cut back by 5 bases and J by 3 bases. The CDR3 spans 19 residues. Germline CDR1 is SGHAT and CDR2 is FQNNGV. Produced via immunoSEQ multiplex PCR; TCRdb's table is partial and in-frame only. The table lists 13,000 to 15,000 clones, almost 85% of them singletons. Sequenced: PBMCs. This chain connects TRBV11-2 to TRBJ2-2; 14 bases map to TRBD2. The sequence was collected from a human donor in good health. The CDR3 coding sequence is TGTGCCAGCAGCAAGAGACTAGCGGGAGGGCCTTTCGACACCGGGGAGCTGTTTTTT. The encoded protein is CASSKRLAGGPFDTGELFF.